This entry describes one TCR beta chain. The target of this receptor is not known. Per-nucleotide qualities are absent, and no much larger clonotype sits a single base away. This record belongs to a study of T cell responses to AZD1222 COVID-19 vaccine (dated by TCRdb to about 2021). Study-level background: A total of approximately 250 trial participants underwent TCR sequencing, of whom more than 200 had received two doses of AZD1222 and 26 had received two doses of the MenACWY control vaccine. Trial participants were enrolled by age into 18-55, 56-69 and 70-plus year subgroups, with approximately 150, 28 and 58 TCR-sequenced participants respectively. Study-level results and caveats: Reportedly, almost half of the unique spike-specific TCRs recognized epitopes lying outside the regions that are mutated in the B.1.351 and B.1.1.7 variants. The 56-69-year group was small, and its depth increase did not reach significance, likely because of low power. Spike-specific TCR breadth and depth rose significantly after two AZD1222 doses compared with day 0 and with MenACWY recipients. Conclusions about previously exposed vaccinees were limited because only six AZD1222 recipients were SARS-CoV-2 seropositive at baseline. Because no day 14 peak-response samples were available, the repertoires could be characterized only after the peak T cell response. Most participants were white British and females outnumbered males, and the authors suggested that clonal diversity may have been underestimated. Vaccine-associated CD4 TCRs spanned the whole spike protein, with dominant responses in regions 160-218 and 743-854.

Trimming takes 0 bases from V and 1 base from J, and the germline ends sit 12 bases apart. The CDR3 has 17 amino acids, counting the end cysteine and phenylalanine. The only DNA kept is the CDR3, 51 bases in frame from the first base. Per the germline V gene, MNHNS is the CDR1 and SASEGT is the CDR2. The CDR3 regions of human TCRbeta chains were subjected to immunosequencing. In the source study's methods: TCRs in the repertoires were compared against a reference library of SARS-CoV-2-specific TCRs that had been generated with the MIRA antigen-specificity platform. Breadth meant the fraction of unique TCRs that were SARS-CoV-2-associated, whereas depth meant the fraction of total T cells that were SARS-CoV-2-associated. Using the MIRA data, every spike-specific TCR was mapped to the spike region that the TCR reacted to and assigned to either a CD4 or a CD8 class. Log10-transformed breadth and depth values were compared by one-way ANOVA with Sidak's multiple comparisons tests. TCRdb carries this immuneACCESS record with in-frame sequences only. Its versions omit some clonotypes, under half of them owing to an unresolved V gene in the studies checked, with the rest unexplained. The V and J calls and the clone size are those of that table, but D and trimming were determined from the DNA. This sample gives about 120,000 clones in total; about 85% of them show up just once. The ten top clones hold 2.5% to 3% of the sample.

Taken with the paper, the label for time point translates to: about 28 days (+/-7) after the second vaccine dose. AZD1222 recipients given second doses at about 4 weeks or at about 12 weeks were pooled, since spike-specific TCR depth and breadth were not found to differ between the two schedules. Vaccinee samples came from UK trials COV001 and COV002, including a single-blind randomized controlled phase 2/3 trial of AZD1222 (ChAdOx1 nCoV-19) in healthy adults. Trial participant PBMC samples were collected at day 0 and day 28 after the second dose for TCRbeta chain sequencing. This sequence was found in an adult who received the AZD1222 COVID-19 vaccine. The chain is assembled from TRBV6-1 and TRBJ2-2, with the D gene uncertain. The sequencing used peripheral blood, collected 28 days after the second AZD1222 dose. Here is the DNA: TGTGCCAGCAGTGAAGCGCGTTGGCACGAGAACACCGGGGAGCTGTTTTTT. Translated, this gives CASSEARWHENTGELFF.